The 28 T cell receptor beta chains presented below share a single source sample, sequenced in a study of identifying expanded T cells in peripheral blood. The table came from immunoSEQ multiplex PCR; TCRdb's copy has only in-frame clones and leaves some out. The sample has fewer than 130,000 clones, about 89% seen once. The sample taken for sequencing was blood. Source of these receptors: a person aged 18 to 75 in good health.

The chain links TRBV29-1 to TRBJ2-7, with 9 nucleotides matching TRBD2. The J segment lost 4 bases and the V segment lost 4 bases, leaving 5 bases of the junction unmatched. This CDR3 has 13 amino acids. Germline CDR1 reads SQVTM; CDR2 reads ANQGSEA. CDR3 sequence: CSVVAGDSYEQYF. DNA for the CDR3: TGCAGCGTTGTAGCGGGGGATTCGTACGAGCAGTACTTC.

This clone turned up a few times. The chain recombines TRBV2 with TRBJ1-2; 7 nucleotides line up with TRBD1. Germline V gene lookup returns CDR1 SNHLY and CDR2 FYNNEI. After removal of 1 base from V and 8 bases from J, the junction contained 4 bases not matched to a gene. The CDR3 extends over 13 amino acids. In DNA, the CDR3 is TGTGCCAGCAGTGAAGAGGGGGCGAGGGGCTACACCTTC. Translation gives CASSEEGARGYTF.

This chain uses TRBV5-1 with TRBJ2-3, with a possible D match to TRBD1 (5 bases). CDR1 and CDR2 (germline): SGHRS, YFSETQ. The V end was cut by 5 bases, the J end by 2 bases, with 21 bases between. The CDR3 covers 17 residues. The CDR3 DNA reads TGCGCCAGCAGACAGGCAGACCGCCAGATATCCACAGATACGCAGTATTTT. The encoded protein is CASRQADRQISTDTQYF. The full variable domain, with the rest looked up from reference TRBV5-1 and TRBJ2-3, is KAGVTQTPRYLIKTRGQQVTLSCSPISGHRSVSWYQQTPGQGLQFLFEYFSETQRNKGNFPGRFSGRQFSNSRSEMNVSTLELGDSALYLCASRQADRQISTDTQYFGPGTRLTVL.

This clone was seen a single time. V is TRBV7-2 and J is TRBJ2-7; 8 bases agree with TRBD2. The germline V gene has CDR1 SGHTA and CDR2 FQGNSA. Trimming took 1 base from V and 7 from J; bases not matched to a gene: 9. The CDR3 extends over 15 amino acids. CDR3 sequence (DNA): TGTGCCAGCAGCTTAGTACCCGGGGGGGCTGAGGAGCAGTACTTC. Translated, it gives CASSLVPGGAEEQYF.

The genes are TRBV7-7 and TRBJ2-1, with D possibly being TRBD1 or TRBD2 (5 bases each). The CDR3 loop spans 14 amino acids. V was trimmed by 2 bases and J by 8 bases, leaving 13 bases between them. Germline assignment: CDR1 SSHAT and CDR2 FNYEAQ (reference sequence). CDR3 DNA sequence: TGTGCCAGCAGCTTAAAAGCAGGGACCTATGAGCAGTTCTTC. This encodes CASSLKAGTYEQFF.

The chain uses TRBV6-1 and TRBJ2-7; D is unresolved. There are 12 residues in the CDR3. Looked up from germline, CDR1 is MNHNS and CDR2 is SASEGT. Deletions cut 3 bases from V and 5 bases from J, with 8 bases between. Written as DNA, the CDR3 is TGTGCCAGCAGTGAGAGTTGGGACGAGCAGTACTTC. This encodes CASSESWDEQYF.

The rearrangement uses TRBV6-1 and TRBJ2-7, with 10 bases aligning to TRBD1. The CDR3 runs 15 residues. In germline, CDR1 is MNHNS, CDR2 SASEGT. V was clipped by 8 bases and J by 5 bases; unmatched bases: 12. CDR3 sequence reads: CASEATGQGINEQYF. For the CDR3, the DNA is TGTGCCAGCGAGGCCACGGGACAGGGGATAAACGAGCAGTACTTC.

CDR3 nucleotide sequence: TGTGCCAGCAGCTTAGGTCTAAGCTCCTACGAGCAGTACTTC. Amino acids: CASSLGLSSYEQYF. This sequence joins TRBV11-2 and TRBJ2-7; D is unresolved. Germline CDR1 SGHAT, CDR2 FQNNGV. Deletions cut 1 base from V and 0 bases from J, with 7 bases between. The CDR3 spans 14 residues. The whole variable domain, filled in from reference TRBV11-2 and TRBJ2-7, reads EAGVAQSPRYKIIEKRQSVAFWCNPISGHATLYWYQQILGQGPKLLIQFQNNGVVDDSQLPKDRFSAERLKGVDSTLKIQPAKLEDSAVYLCASSLGLSSYEQYFGPGTRLTVT.

The gene calls are TRBV7-8 and TRBJ2-5, with a possible D match to TRBD1 (5 bases). CDR1 is SGHVS and CDR2 is FQNEAQ in the germline V gene. The ends were cut back, 5 bases at V and 0 bases at J, with 7 bases in the middle. CDR3 size: 13 residues. The CDR3 is CASSVTDQETQYF. DNA of the CDR3: TGTGCCAGCAGCGTGACAGACCAAGAGACCCAGTACTTC.

V and J are TRBV11-2 and TRBJ1-5, with 12 bases that match TRBD1. The length of the CDR3 is 16 residues. Trimming cost V 5 bases and J 5 bases; bases outside gene matches: 7. Per germline, CDR1 SGHAT and CDR2 FQNNGV. The chain's CDR3 is CASSLRGDRGHQPQHF. CDR3 sequence (DNA): TGTGCCAGCAGCCTACGGGGGGACAGGGGGCATCAGCCCCAGCATTTT.

J is TRBJ2-1 and V is TRBV11-3; D is undetermined. The CDR3 has 15 amino acids. Germline lookup yields CDR1 SGHNT and CDR2 YENEEA. Deletions cut 5 bases from V and 0 bases from J, with 11 bases between. The CDR3 region has the DNA TGTGCCAGCAGCGAAAGGTGGAGCTCCTACAATGAGCAGTTCTTC. This codes for CASSERWSSYNEQFF.

The rearrangement joins TRBV6-1 to TRBJ1-1, with a possible D match to TRBD1 (5 bases). The CDR3 is 14 residues long. Germline values: CDR1 MNHNS, CDR2 SASEGT. V was clipped by 3 bases and J by 4 bases, with 12 bases between them. The CDR3 region has the DNA TGTGCCAGCAGTGAGTCAGGGCGTAGCACTGAAGCTTTCTTT. Amino acid sequence: CASSESGRSTEAFF.

The chain is built from TRBV28 and TRBJ1-2, with D unclear. Between the trimmed V and J ends, which lost 5 bases and 4 bases, there was a span of 23 bases. Germline V gives CDR1 MDHEN, CDR2 SYDVKM. The CDR3 covers 17 residues. The CDR3 here is CASSTTREQTLPYGYTF. The CDR3 region has the DNA TGTGCCAGCAGTACCACTCGGGAACAAACCCTCCCCTATGGCTACACCTTC.

The rearrangement links TRBV6-6 to TRBJ2-7; TRBD1 might be the D (5 bases). Trimming cost V 4 bases and J 8 bases, with 24 bases left between them. The CDR3 is made up of 16 amino acids. CDR1 is MNHNY, CDR2 SVGAGI, per germline (reference sequence). The CDR3 loop reads CASSFILAGQIRKQYF. Here the CDR3 DNA reads TGTGCCAGCAGTTTTATATTAGCAGGACAAATACGCAAGCAGTACTTC.

The rearrangement uses TRBV29-1 and TRBJ2-5; TRBD1 agrees at 9 bases. The germline V gene encodes CDR1 SQVTM and CDR2 ANQGSEA. V was pared by 6 bases and J by 1 base, with 9 bases of the junction left unmatched. This CDR3 is 15 amino acids long. CDR3 sequence: CSVGRDRVFQETQYF. CDR3 DNA: TGCAGCGTCGGCCGGGACAGGGTTTTCCAAGAGACCCAGTACTTC.

The V call is TRBV9, the J call TRBJ1-6, with D maybe TRBD1 (5 bases). The V and J ends lost 4 bases and 7 bases respectively, with 12 bases between them. CDR3 length: 14 residues. Germline CDR1 SGDLS, CDR2 YYNGEE. The CDR3 protein is CASSPRAGNSPLHF. The CDR3 bases are TGTGCCAGCAGCCCCCGGGCAGGGAATTCACCCCTCCACTTT.

V gene TRBV13 combines with J gene TRBJ2-7; no firm D call. The CDR3 runs 11 residues. V lost 5 bases and J lost 3, with 5 bases in between. Per germline, CDR1 PRHDT and CDR2 FYEKMQ (reference sequence). CDR3 sequence: CASSPGYEQYF. The CDR3 DNA sequence: TGTGCCAGCAGCCCGGGCTACGAGCAGTACTTC. The full variable domain, its missing parts supplied by reference TRBV13 and TRBJ2-7, is AAGVIQSPRHLIKEKRETATLKCYPIPRHDTVYWYQQGPGQDPQFLISFYEKMQSDKGSIPDRFSAQQFSDYHSELNMSSLELGDSALYFCASSPGYEQYFGPGTRLTVT.

The genes are TRBV6-5 and TRBJ2-2; D gene unclear. The V gene lost 5 bases and the J gene lost 5 bases, with 15 bases spanning the gap. Germline values: CDR1 MNHEY, CDR2 SVGAGI. The CDR3 covers 15 residues. CDR3 region: CASSPYSGWTGELFF. In DNA form, the CDR3 reads TGTGCCAGCAGTCCGTACTCGGGTTGGACCGGGGAGCTGTTTTTT.

The V gene is TRBV5-4, the J gene TRBJ1-1, with D possibly TRBD1 on 6 matching bases. Germline V gene data show CDR1 as SGHNT and CDR2 as YYREEE (reference sequence). V gave up 0 bases and J gave up 0 bases, with 9 bases separating them. The CDR3 consists of 15 residues. The CDR3 DNA reads as TGTGCCAGCAGCTTGGGGGGGGCCCTGAACACTGAAGCTTTCTTT. Translation gives CASSLGGALNTEAFF. The full variable domain, rest sourced from reference TRBV5-4 and TRBJ1-1, is ETGVTQSPTHLIKTRGQQVTLRCSSQSGHNTVSWYQQALGQGPQFIFQYYREEENGRGNFPPRFSGLQFPNYSSELNVNALELDDSALYLCASSLGGALNTEAFFGQGTRLTVV.

The V gene is TRBV15, the J gene TRBJ1-3; 7 positions agree with TRBD1. V dropped 7 bases and J dropped 9; count of bases not matched to a gene: 12. This CDR3 region has 14 residues. CDR1 is LNHNV, CDR2 YYDKDF, per germline (reference sequence). The CDR3 DNA reads TGTGCCACCAACCAGGGGGGGCTAGGTGGCACCATATATTTT. Translated, it gives CATNQGGLGGTIYF.

V gene TRBV5-5 combines with J gene TRBJ1-2; D is possibly TRBD1 (5 bases). CDR3 length: 18 amino acids. Trimming pared 8 bases from V and 2 bases from J, leaving 28 bases between. Germline-derived CDR1 and CDR2 are SGHKS and YYEKEE (reference sequence). The CDR3, as DNA: TGTGCCAGTACCCCGACGGGACGGGGGTCTTGGGGGAACTATGGCTACACCTTC. It encodes CASTPTGRGSWGNYGYTF.

The chain couples TRBV19 to TRBJ1-2; D may be TRBD1 (5 bases). The CDR3 runs to 16 residues. V was pared by 3 bases and J by 1 base, with 15 bases between. Germline CDR1 is LNHDA and CDR2 is SQIVND (reference sequence). CDR3 protein: CASSMLIGRDNYGYTF. CDR3 bases: TGTGCCAGTAGTATGCTTATCGGCAGGGATAACTATGGCTACACCTTC.

This chain joins TRBV5-1 and TRBJ2-5; TRBD2 might be the D (6 bases). The J call is uncertain, as TRBJ2-7 better fits the DNA end. The CDR3 length is 16 residues. Germline V gene sequence: CDR1 SGHRS, CDR2 YFSETQ. CDR3 sequence: CASSFGSRSAGYEQYF. The CDR3 DNA follows: TGCGCCAGCAGCTTCGGGAGTAGATCGGCGGGTTACGAGCAGTACTTC.

The rearrangement uses TRBV19 and TRBJ2-2; D possibly corresponds to TRBD1 (5 bases). Germline assignment: CDR1 LNHDA and CDR2 SQIVND (reference sequence). The CDR3 sequence is 14 residues long. Trimming removed 8 bases at V and 4 bases at J, with 14 bases between. The CDR3 here is CASFGWGGTGELFF. For the CDR3, the DNA is TGTGCCAGTTTCGGGTGGGGCGGCACCGGGGAGCTGTTTTTT.

The genes are TRBV6-6 and TRBJ1-6; no clear D gene. The CDR3 loop spans 16 amino acids. V was pared by 2 bases and J by 8 bases, with 16 bases between. From germline, CDR1 is MNHNY and CDR2 SVGAGI (reference sequence). The CDR3 loop reads CASSYTYAGRDSPLHF. The CDR3 nucleotides are TGTGCCAGCAGTTACACTTATGCCGGGAGGGATTCACCCCTCCACTTT.

This clone has only one observation. The chain combines TRBV19 with TRBJ2-7, with a tentative D call TRBD1 (7 bases). Germline-derived CDR1 and CDR2 are LNHDA and SQIVND (reference sequence). CDR3 length equals 14 residues. The V and J ends lost 6 bases and 1 base respectively, with 13 bases between them. The DNA for the CDR3 is TGTGCCAGTAGACCTGCAGGGGGGTCCTACGAGCAGTACTTC. It encodes CASRPAGGSYEQYF.

The V call is TRBV9, the J call TRBJ2-2; 10 bases fit TRBD2. CDR1 and CDR2 (germline): SGDLS, YYNGEE. The CDR3 spans 14 residues. J gave up 6 bases and V 5 bases, and 4 bases lay outside the gene matches. CDR3 protein: CASSIAGGAGELFF. CDR3 nucleotide sequence: TGTGCCAGCAGTATAGCGGGGGGAGCCGGGGAGCTGTTTTTT.

The V and J genes are TRBV4-1 and TRBJ2-1; D possibly uses TRBD1 or TRBD2 (5 bases each). The germline CDR1 and CDR2 sequences are MGHRA and YSYEKL. The CDR3 totals 18 residues. The V end was cut by 1 base, the J end by 6 bases, with 22 bases between. The CDR3 DNA is TGCGCCAGCAGCCAAGTCTTGGATTTCGGGACGTACGGCAATGAGCAGTTCTTC. It yields the protein CASSQVLDFGTYGNEQFF.